Below are 9 T cell receptor beta chains sequenced from a single sample in a study of shared clonotypes between healthy human individuals (dated by TCRdb to 2020 to 2021). The library was generated by the immunoSEQ multiplex PCR assay. TCRdb stores this immuneACCESS table with in-frame sequences only. Part of the clones is absent; in the studies checked, under half of the shortfall reflects unresolved V genes, and no reason is known for the rest. The sample has over a million clones on record, approximately 96% of them singletons. The ten largest clones capture more than 0.9% of the sample. The sample was naive CD4+ T cells sorted from blood. Taken with the paper, the label for cell subset or site translates to: CD45RA+ positively selected. The origin of the receptors is a man aged 25-45 years in good health.

The CDR3, as DNA: TGTGCCAGCAGCCCTCGGACTAGCGCCATGCTGGGGTACAATGAGCAGTTCTTC. Its translation is CASSPRTSAMLGYNEQFF. The chain joins TRBV14 to TRBJ2-1, with TRBD2 matching 9 bases. The V segment lost 4 bases and the J segment 4 bases; nucleotides outside the gene matches: 14. The CDR3 loop spans 18 amino acids. The germline V gene has CDR1 SGHDN and CDR2 FVKESK.

The V gene is TRBV12-5, the J gene TRBJ2-5; D not resolved. V lost 3 bases to trimming and J lost 9 bases, with 17 bases between them. Germline loops: CDR1 LGHNT, CDR2 FRNRAP. This CDR3 region has 14 residues. CDR3 coding DNA: TGTGCTAGTGGTTTCTCCGGCCCCCAAACACCCCAGTACTTC. Protein: CASGFSGPQTPQYF.

With respect to this clone: At the DNA level, this CDR3 is encoded by other sequences in the same sample as well. The chain combines TRBV5-1 with TRBJ2-7; the D is unclear. CDR1 and CDR2 (germline): SGHRS, YFSETQ. V lost 2 bases and J 0 bases, leaving 9 bases between the germline ends. The CDR3 has 14 residues. The CDR3 coding sequence is TGCGCCAGCAGCTTAAAGGGTCCCTCCTACGAGCAGTACTTC. The encoded protein is CASSLKGPSYEQYF.

V gene TRBV15 combines with J gene TRBJ2-7; D is possibly TRBD2 (6 bases). The germline V gene encodes CDR1 LNHNV and CDR2 YYDKDF (reference sequence). Trimming took 1 base from V and 3 from J, leaving 13 bases between them. The CDR3 extends over 15 amino acids. CDR3 sequence (DNA): TGTGCCACCAGCAGAGTGGGGGGACTGATCTACGAGCAGTACTTC. Translation: CATSRVGGLIYEQYF. Full variable domain (missing parts from reference TRBV15 and TRBJ2-7): DAMVIQNPRYQVTQFGKPVTLSCSQTLNHNVMYWYQQKSSQAPKLLFHYYDKDFNNEADTPDNFQSRRPNTSFCFLDIRSPGLGDTAMYLCATSRVGGLIYEQYFGPGTRLTVT.

The rearrangement uses TRBV28 and TRBJ2-1; TRBD1 might be the D (5 bases). CDR1 and CDR2 from the germline V gene are MDHEN and SYDVKM. The CDR3 spans 10 residues. V gave up 5 bases and J gave up 10 bases, with 6 bases separating them. The CDR3 protein is CASSAGEQFF. CDR3 nucleotide sequence: TGTGCCAGCAGTGCAGGGGAGCAGTTCTTC.

This clone showed up just a few times. The gene calls are TRBV4-1 and TRBJ2-1; D uncertain. Germline CDR1 is MGHRA and CDR2 is YSYEKL. Between the trimmed V and J ends, which lost 3 bases and 4 bases, there was a span of 4 bases. The CDR3 runs to 12 residues. The CDR3 protein is CASSQDYNEQFF. DNA for the CDR3: TGCGCCAGCAGCCAGGATTACAATGAGCAGTTCTTC.

The chain couples TRBV19 to TRBJ1-2; D may be TRBD1 (6 bases). Germline V gene lookup returns CDR1 LNHDA and CDR2 SQIVND (reference sequence). Trimming took 4 bases from V and 4 from J, leaving 13 bases between them. This CDR3 region has 14 residues. DNA of the CDR3: TGTGCCAGTAGTACGTTCGGGACACCCTATGGCTACACCTTC. Translation gives CASSTFGTPYGYTF.

The chain recombines TRBV12-5 with TRBJ2-1; 9 positions agree with TRBD1. J lost 5 bases, V lost 6 bases, and 5 bases had no gene match. CDR3 size: 14 residues. The germline V gene encodes CDR1 LGHNT and CDR2 FRNRAP. The CDR3 spells CASGAGQGDNEQFF. The DNA of the CDR3 is TGTGCTAGTGGAGCGGGACAGGGAGACAATGAGCAGTTCTTC.

This chain links TRBV29-1 with TRBJ2-7; the D call may be TRBD1 or TRBD2 (5 bases each). This CDR3 is 15 amino acids long. Trimming removed 2 bases from V and 3 bases from J, with 17 bases in between. Per the germline V gene, CDR1 is SQVTM and CDR2 is ANQGSEA. The CDR3 spells CSVEFHGGALYEQYF. In nucleotides, the CDR3 is TGCAGCGTTGAATTTCATGGGGGAGCCCTCTACGAGCAGTACTTC.